This T cell receptor (beta chain) comes out of a study of CD8+ T cells in alopecia areata. Study as a whole: It was oral tofacitinib, at 5 to 10 mg twice daily, that treated patients received.

Sequencing used cDNA as its template, made by extracting RNA and reverse transcribing it. The assay was immunoSEQ multiplex PCR, and TCRdb's table has in-frame clones only and misses some. The sample lists hundreds of thousands of clones, 60% seen once, with 0.75% to 0.95% in the top ten. As to treatment: oral pan-JAK inhibitor, 5-10 mg twice daily. Lesional scalp punch biopsies and peripheral blood came from alopecia areata patients. Notes on this clone: Its antigen is unknown.

Trimming pared 1 base from V and 2 bases from J, leaving 14 bases between. Germline V gives CDR1 KGHSH, CDR2 LQKENI. CDR3 length: 16 amino acids. Study-level results: In lesional scalp, particularly from alopecia totalis/universalis, clonality was higher than in normal scalp. Links between baseline CD8+ expansion and response need larger treated cohorts.

The sequenced sample was CD4+ T cells sorted from blood, obtained at roughly week 52, from a patient treated with tofacitinib. The V call is TRBV18, the J call TRBJ2-5; possible D gene TRBD1, 5 bases. The source is a human donor with alopecia areata. CDR3 DNA: TGTGCCAGCTCACCACTCGCTCGACAGTCACAAGAGACCCAGTACTTC. This sequence encodes CASSPLARQSQETQYF.